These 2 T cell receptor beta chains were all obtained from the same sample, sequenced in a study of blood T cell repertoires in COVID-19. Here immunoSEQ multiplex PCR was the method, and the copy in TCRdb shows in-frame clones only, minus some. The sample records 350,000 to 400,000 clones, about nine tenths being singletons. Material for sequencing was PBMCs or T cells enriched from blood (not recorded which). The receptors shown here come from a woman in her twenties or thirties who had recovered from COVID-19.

CDR3 region: CASITAQGEDQETQYF. CDR3 in DNA: TGTGCCAGCATTACGGCACAGGGGGAAGACCAAGAGACCCAGTACTTC. The genes are TRBV28 and TRBJ2-5; 8 bases are shared with TRBD1. Germline V lookup: CDR1 MDHEN, CDR2 SYDVKM. J was trimmed by 0 bases and V by 7 bases; bases with no gene match: 10. The CDR3 is made up of 16 amino acids. The full variable domain, with the rest looked up from reference TRBV28 and TRBJ2-5, is DVKVTQSSRYLVKRTGEKVFLECVQDMDHENMFWYRQDPGLGLRLIYFSYDVKMKEKGDIPEGYSVSREKKERFSLILESASTNQTSMYLCASITAQGEDQETQYFGPGTRLLVL.

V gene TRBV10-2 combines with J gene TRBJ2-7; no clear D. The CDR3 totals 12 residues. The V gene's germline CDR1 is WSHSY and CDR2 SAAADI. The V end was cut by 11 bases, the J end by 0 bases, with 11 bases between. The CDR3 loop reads CAPGEDSYEQYF. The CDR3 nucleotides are TGCGCCCCCGGAGAGGACTCCTACGAGCAGTACTTC.